Below, 20 T cell receptor beta chains from the same sample are listed, as sequenced in a study of identical twins. TCRdb processed the 5' RACE reads anew with MiXCR; each CDR3 protein has one entry. The repertoire includes about 330,000 distinct CDR3 sequences, around 12% of them detected once, and around 6.9% sits in the top ten. The sample was also linked to a second study, of yellow fever vaccine responses in identical twins.

The source material was CD8+ T cells sorted from blood. These receptors were taken from a young woman in good health.

This clonotype has only a few counts. This chain joins TRBV20-1 and TRBJ1-2; 9 nucleotides align to TRBD1. The V gene's germline CDR1 is DFQATT and CDR2 SNEGSKA (reference sequence). This CDR3 comprises 13 residues. With 0 bases clipped from V and 12 bases from J, the junction kept 8 bases outside the gene matches. The CDR3 is CSARDPRDREHTF. The CDR3 DNA reads TGCAGTGCTAGAGATCCCAGGGACAGGGAACACACCTTC.

The chain carries TRBV20-1 and TRBJ2-3, with unresolved D. The length of the CDR3 is 13 residues. Germline assignment: CDR1 DFQATT and CDR2 SNEGSKA (reference sequence). The ends were cut back, 3 bases at V and 4 bases at J, with 11 bases in the middle. The CDR3 sequence is CSASLYHADTQYF. The CDR3 DNA reads TGCAGTGCTAGCTTGTATCACGCAGATACGCAGTATTTT.

CDR3 in DNA: TGTGCCAGCAGCCCGGACAGGACAACTAATGAAAAACTGTTTTTT. Encoded protein: CASSPDRTTNEKLFF. The gene calls are TRBV5-5 and TRBJ1-4; TRBD1 matches at 7 bases. The CDR3 has 15 residues. With 4 bases clipped from V and 0 bases from J, the junction kept 3 bases outside the gene matches. Germline V gene data show CDR1 as SGHKS and CDR2 as YYEKEE (reference sequence).

This clonotype was observed many times. The J gene is TRBJ2-5, the V gene TRBV6-4, with 9 bases identical to TRBD2. The CDR3 extends over 15 amino acids. Unmatched junction bases numbered 9, after V lost 6 bases and J lost 4 bases. In germline, CDR1 is MRHNA, CDR2 SNTAGT. In DNA, the CDR3 is TGTGCCAGCAGCCCGACGCGGGGGGGCCCAGAGACCCAGTACTTC. Residues: CASSPTRGGPETQYF.

This clonotype was counted only a few times. The J gene is TRBJ2-7, the V gene TRBV13; the D gene is possibly TRBD1 (5 bases). Germline V lookup: CDR1 PRHDT, CDR2 FYEKMQ (reference sequence). The germline V and J ends were trimmed by 5 bases and 3 bases, with 11 bases remaining between them. The CDR3 has 13 residues. CDR3 sequence reads: CASSADDSYEQYF. In DNA, the CDR3 is TGTGCCAGCAGCGCCGATGACAGCTACGAGCAGTACTTC.

This clonotype turned up a few times. The chain is built from TRBV9 and TRBJ1-1; no definite D call. The CDR3 has 15 residues. Trimming left V 2 bases short and J 6 bases short, with 17 bases between. Germline-derived CDR1 and CDR2 are SGDLS and YYNGEE. CDR3 amino acids: CASSVQPGPGPEAFF. DNA for the CDR3: TGTGCCAGCAGCGTCCAGCCCGGGCCCGGTCCTGAAGCTTTCTTT.

In its sample, this clonotype was seen many times. The chain uses TRBV9 and TRBJ2-3, with 9 positions matching TRBD2. J lost 2 bases, V lost 0 bases, and 1 base had no gene match. Germline lookup yields CDR1 SGDLS and CDR2 YYNGEE. The CDR3 has 15 amino acids. Here the CDR3 DNA reads TGTGCCAGCAGCGTAGGACTAGCGGCCACAGATACGCAGTATTTT. Protein product: CASSVGLAATDTQYF.

This clonotype has more than one count but fewer than ten. V usage is TRBV20-1 and J usage is TRBJ2-7; TRBD1 aligns across 7 bases. The CDR3 contains 15 residues. The germline V gene encodes CDR1 DFQATT and CDR2 SNEGSKA (reference sequence). Trimming cost V 0 bases and J 2 bases; bases outside gene matches: 7. CDR3 protein: CSARDRGGLPYEQYF. CDR3 sequence (DNA): TGCAGTGCTAGAGATAGAGGGGGCCTCCCCTACGAGCAGTACTTC.

The rearrangement uses TRBV6-5 and TRBJ1-4, with TRBD1 as a possible D gene (5 bases). The CDR3 covers 15 residues. CDR1 is MNHEY, CDR2 SVGAGI, per germline. V lost 2 bases and J 8 bases, leaving 15 bases between the germline ends. The CDR3 DNA follows: TGTGCCAGCAGTTACAGGGACCTATCGGGGGAAAAACTGTTTTTT. Translating gives CASSYRDLSGEKLFF.

This clonotype was detected ten times or more. The V gene is TRBV5-1, the J gene TRBJ1-1, with 9 positions matching TRBD1. V lost 4 bases and J lost 5; bases outside the gene matches: 15. The CDR3 spans 17 residues. Germline lookup yields CDR1 SGHRS and CDR2 YFSETQ. CDR3: CASSQITTGGGRTEAFF. The CDR3 bases are TGCGCCAGCAGCCAAATTACTACAGGGGGCGGTAGGACTGAAGCTTTCTTT.

In its sample, this clonotype was seen many times. The chain is built from TRBV28 and TRBJ2-7; D is possibly TRBD2 (6 bases). The CDR3 is 12 residues long. V lost 8 bases and J lost 5, with 13 bases in between. The V gene's germline CDR1 is MDHEN and CDR2 SYDVKM. The CDR3 DNA follows: TGTGCCAGCTCCCCGGGAGTTAACGAGCAGTACTTC. Translation: CASSPGVNEQYF.

This chain uses TRBV4-1 with TRBJ1-6; the D is unclear. The CDR3 covers 12 residues. V lost 0 bases and J 15 bases, leaving 9 bases between the germline ends. Germline V CDR1 and CDR2: MGHRA, YSYEKL. The CDR3 loop is CASSQDAAVLHF. CDR3 nucleotide sequence: TGCGCCAGCAGCCAAGACGCGGCAGTCCTCCACTTT.

The table lists this clonotype with a few counts. The rearrangement uses TRBV5-5 and TRBJ1-1, with 11 positions matching TRBD1. Germline loops: CDR1 SGHKS, CDR2 YYEKEE (reference sequence). This CDR3 region has 16 residues. With V trimmed by 4 bases and J by 1 base, 6 bases remained unmatched. The CDR3 loop is CASSRDRGLSNTEAFF. The CDR3 DNA follows: TGTGCCAGCAGCCGGGACAGGGGGTTATCGAACACTGAAGCTTTCTTT.

This clonotype showed up just a few times. The V call is TRBV7-6, the J call TRBJ2-7, with D uncertain. The CDR3 has 15 residues. Germline V lookup: CDR1 SGHVS, CDR2 FNYEAQ. With 5 bases removed from V and 3 bases from J, the gap between germline ends came to 17 bases. CDR3 amino acids: CASSPLADSLYEQYF. The CDR3 DNA is TGTGCCAGCAGCCCCCTCGCCGACTCTCTCTACGAGCAGTACTTC.

The chain combines TRBV12-3 or TRBV12-4 with TRBJ2-5; TRBD1 matches at 8 bases. J was trimmed by 3 bases and V by 6 bases; bases with no gene match: 12. The CDR3 loop spans 16 amino acids. DNA for the CDR3: TGTGCCAGCAGCCCCTGGACAGGGAGTCTAGAAGAGACCCAGTACTTC. This gives the protein CASSPWTGSLEETQYF.

The V and J genes are TRBV10-1 and TRBJ2-2; D is ambiguous. Germline CDR1 WNHNN, CDR2 SYGVQD (reference sequence). The V end was cut by 2 bases, the J end by 6 bases, with 13 bases between. The CDR3 is 15 residues long. In DNA, the CDR3 is TGCGCCAGCAGTGAGAGGGTGGATGGGGCCGGGGAGCTGTTTTTT. Its translation: CASSERVDGAGELFF.

This clonotype has just a few counts. The chain couples TRBV6-1 to TRBJ2-7, with D possibly matching TRBD1 (6 bases). Germline assignment: CDR1 MNHNS and CDR2 SASEGT. Trimming stripped 2 bases from V and 5 bases from J, with 16 bases between. The CDR3 contains 15 residues. The chain's CDR3 is CASSENTGQDDEQYF. CDR3 in DNA: TGTGCCAGCAGTGAAAACACGGGACAAGATGACGAGCAGTACTTC.

In this sample, this clonotype turned up a few times. This rearrangement joins TRBV27 to TRBJ2-1; tentatively, D is TRBD1 (5 bases). CDR3 length: 16 amino acids. Trimming pared 6 bases from V and 3 bases from J, leaving 18 bases between. The germline V gene encodes CDR1 MNHEY and CDR2 SMNVEV (reference sequence). CDR3 sequence (DNA): TGTGCCAGCAGCCCGACCCCGGCAGGGTACTACAATGAGCAGTTCTTC. It codes for CASSPTPAGYYNEQFF.

This clonotype showed up many times. The CDR3 DNA sequence: TGTGCCAGCAGTGAAAACCAGCGGGGGATGCCCTACAATGAGCAGTTCTTC. Translating gives CASSENQRGMPYNEQFF. The chain is built from TRBV6-1 and TRBJ2-1; TRBD2 matches 8 bases. The CDR3 consists of 17 residues. With V trimmed by 2 bases and J by 2 bases, 8 bases remained unmatched. Germline lookup yields CDR1 MNHNS and CDR2 SASEGT.

This clonotype showed up just a few times. The rearrangement uses TRBV6-1 and TRBJ2-7, with D perhaps TRBD1 (6 bases). Germline V CDR1 and CDR2: MNHNS, SASEGT. Trimming stripped 7 bases from V and 5 bases from J, with 18 bases between. The CDR3 is 14 residues long. CDR3 protein: CASKMRGSGDEQYV. DNA of the CDR3: TGTGCCAGCAAGATGCGCGGGTCAGGGGACGAGCAGTACGTC.